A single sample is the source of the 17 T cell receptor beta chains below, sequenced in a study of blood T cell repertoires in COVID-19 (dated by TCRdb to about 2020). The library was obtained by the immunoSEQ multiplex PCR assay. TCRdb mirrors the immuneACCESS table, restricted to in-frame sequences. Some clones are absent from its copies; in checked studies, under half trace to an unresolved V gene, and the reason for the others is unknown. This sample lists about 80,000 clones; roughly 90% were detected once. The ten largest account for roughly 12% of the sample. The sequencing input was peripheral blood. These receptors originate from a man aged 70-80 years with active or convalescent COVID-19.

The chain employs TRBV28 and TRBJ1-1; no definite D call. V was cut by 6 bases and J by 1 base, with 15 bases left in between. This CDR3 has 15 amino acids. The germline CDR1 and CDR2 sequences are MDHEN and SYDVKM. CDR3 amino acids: CASRVTGVPNTEAFF. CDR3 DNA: TGTGCCAGCAGGGTAACGGGAGTGCCGAACACTGAAGCTTTCTTT.

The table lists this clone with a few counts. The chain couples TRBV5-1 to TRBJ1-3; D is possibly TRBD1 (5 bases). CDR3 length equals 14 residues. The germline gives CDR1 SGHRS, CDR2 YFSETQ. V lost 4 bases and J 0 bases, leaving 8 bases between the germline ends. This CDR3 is CASSPQGSGNTIYF. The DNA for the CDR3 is TGCGCCAGCAGCCCGCAGGGCTCTGGAAACACCATATATTTT.

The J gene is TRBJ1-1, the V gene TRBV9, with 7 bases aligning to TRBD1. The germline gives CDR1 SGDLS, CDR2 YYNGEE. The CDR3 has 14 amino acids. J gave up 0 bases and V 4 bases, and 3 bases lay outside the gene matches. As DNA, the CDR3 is TGTGCCAGCAGCCCGACAGGGATGAACACTGAAGCTTTCTTT. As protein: CASSPTGMNTEAFF. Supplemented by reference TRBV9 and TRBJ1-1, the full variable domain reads DSGVTQTPKHLITATGQRVTLRCSPRSGDLSVYWYQQSLDQGLQFLIQYYNGEERAKGNILERFSAQQFPDLHSELNLSSLELGDSALYFCASSPTGMNTEAFFGQGTRLTVV.

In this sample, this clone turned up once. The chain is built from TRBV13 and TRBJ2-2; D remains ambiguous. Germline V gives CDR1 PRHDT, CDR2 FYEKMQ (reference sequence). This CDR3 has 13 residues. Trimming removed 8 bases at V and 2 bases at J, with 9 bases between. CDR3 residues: CASSNINTGELFF. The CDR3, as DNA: TGTGCCAGCTCCAACATAAACACCGGGGAGCTGTTTTTT.

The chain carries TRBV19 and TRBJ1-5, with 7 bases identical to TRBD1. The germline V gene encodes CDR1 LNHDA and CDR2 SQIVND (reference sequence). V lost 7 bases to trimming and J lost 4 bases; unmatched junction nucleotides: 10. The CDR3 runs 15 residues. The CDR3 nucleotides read TGTGCCAGTAACACCGACAGGGCCACTAATCAGCCCCAGCATTTT. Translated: CASNTDRATNQPQHF.

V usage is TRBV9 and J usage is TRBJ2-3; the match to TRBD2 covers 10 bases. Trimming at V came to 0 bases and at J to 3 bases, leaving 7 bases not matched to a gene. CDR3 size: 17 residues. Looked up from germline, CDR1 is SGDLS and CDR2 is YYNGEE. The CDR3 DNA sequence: TGTGCCAGCAGCGTAGACCCTAGCGGGGGCTTAACAGATACGCAGTATTTT. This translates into CASSVDPSGGLTDTQYF.

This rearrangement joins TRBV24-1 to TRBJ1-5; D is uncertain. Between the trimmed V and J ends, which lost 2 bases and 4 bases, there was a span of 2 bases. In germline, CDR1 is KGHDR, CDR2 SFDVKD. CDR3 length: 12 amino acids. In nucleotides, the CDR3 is TGTGCCACCAGTGATTCAAATCAGCCCCAGCATTTT. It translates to CATSDSNQPQHF.

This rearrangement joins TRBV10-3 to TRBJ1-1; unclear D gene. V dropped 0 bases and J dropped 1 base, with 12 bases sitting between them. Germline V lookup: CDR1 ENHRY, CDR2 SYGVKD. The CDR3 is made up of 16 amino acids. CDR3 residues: CAISESTRPRNTEAFF. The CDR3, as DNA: TGTGCCATCAGTGAGTCGACACGACCGAGGAACACTGAAGCTTTCTTT.

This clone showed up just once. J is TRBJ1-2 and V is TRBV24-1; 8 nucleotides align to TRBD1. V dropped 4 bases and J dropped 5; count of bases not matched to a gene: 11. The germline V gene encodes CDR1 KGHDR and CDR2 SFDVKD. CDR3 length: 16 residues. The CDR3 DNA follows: TGTGCCACCAGTGACCCCCGGGCAGGGGGCTCGTATGGCTACACCTTC. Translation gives CATSDPRAGGSYGYTF.

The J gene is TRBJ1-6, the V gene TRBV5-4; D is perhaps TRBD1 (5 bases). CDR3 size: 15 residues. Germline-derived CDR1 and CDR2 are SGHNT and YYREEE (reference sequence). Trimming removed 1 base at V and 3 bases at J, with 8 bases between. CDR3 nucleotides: TGTGCCAGCAGCTTGACGACAGTCTATAATTCACCCCTCCACTTT. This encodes CASSLTTVYNSPLHF.

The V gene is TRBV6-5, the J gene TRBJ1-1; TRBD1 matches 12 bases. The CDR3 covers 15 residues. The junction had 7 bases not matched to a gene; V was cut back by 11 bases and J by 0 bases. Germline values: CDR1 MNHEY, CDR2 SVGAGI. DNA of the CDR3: TGTGCCGCGTCCGGGACAGGGGGCTTGAACACTGAAGCTTTCTTT. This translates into CAASGTGGLNTEAFF.

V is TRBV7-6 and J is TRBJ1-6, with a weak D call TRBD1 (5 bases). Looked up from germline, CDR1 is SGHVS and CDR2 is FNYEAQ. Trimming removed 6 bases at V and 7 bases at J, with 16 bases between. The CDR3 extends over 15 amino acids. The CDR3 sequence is CASSPAGVANSPLHF. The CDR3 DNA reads TGTGCCAGCAGTCCAGCGGGGGTTGCGAATTCACCCCTCCACTTT.

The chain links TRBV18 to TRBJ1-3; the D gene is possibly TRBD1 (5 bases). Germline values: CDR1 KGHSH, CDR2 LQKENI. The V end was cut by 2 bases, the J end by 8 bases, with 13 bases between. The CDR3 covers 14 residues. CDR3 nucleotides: TGTGCCAGCTCACCATGGCCCGCGGGGGACACCATATATTTT. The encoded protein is CASSPWPAGDTIYF.

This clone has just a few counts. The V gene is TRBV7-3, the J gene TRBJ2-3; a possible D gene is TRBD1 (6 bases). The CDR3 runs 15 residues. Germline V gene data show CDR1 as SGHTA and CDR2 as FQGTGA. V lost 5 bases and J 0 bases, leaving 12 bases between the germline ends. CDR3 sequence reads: CASSMTGASTDTQYF. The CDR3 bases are TGTGCCAGCAGCATGACAGGAGCTAGCACAGATACGCAGTATTTT.

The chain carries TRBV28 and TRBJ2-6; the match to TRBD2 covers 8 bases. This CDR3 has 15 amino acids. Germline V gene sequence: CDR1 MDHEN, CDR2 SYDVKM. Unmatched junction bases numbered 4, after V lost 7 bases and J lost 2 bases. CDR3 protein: CASTTRGAGANVLTF. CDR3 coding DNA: TGTGCCAGCACCACGCGGGGGGCTGGGGCCAACGTCCTGACTTTC.

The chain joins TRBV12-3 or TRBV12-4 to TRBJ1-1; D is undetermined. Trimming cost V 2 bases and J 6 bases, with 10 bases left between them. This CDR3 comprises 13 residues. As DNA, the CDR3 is TGTGCCAGCAGTTTAAAGTCGCTATCTGAAGCTTTCTTT. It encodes CASSLKSLSEAFF.

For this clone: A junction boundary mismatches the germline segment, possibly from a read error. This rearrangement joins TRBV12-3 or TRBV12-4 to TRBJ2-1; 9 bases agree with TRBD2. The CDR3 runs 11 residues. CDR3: CASSLGSGGIF. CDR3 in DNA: TGTGCCAGCAGTTTAGGGAGCGGGGGGATCTTC.